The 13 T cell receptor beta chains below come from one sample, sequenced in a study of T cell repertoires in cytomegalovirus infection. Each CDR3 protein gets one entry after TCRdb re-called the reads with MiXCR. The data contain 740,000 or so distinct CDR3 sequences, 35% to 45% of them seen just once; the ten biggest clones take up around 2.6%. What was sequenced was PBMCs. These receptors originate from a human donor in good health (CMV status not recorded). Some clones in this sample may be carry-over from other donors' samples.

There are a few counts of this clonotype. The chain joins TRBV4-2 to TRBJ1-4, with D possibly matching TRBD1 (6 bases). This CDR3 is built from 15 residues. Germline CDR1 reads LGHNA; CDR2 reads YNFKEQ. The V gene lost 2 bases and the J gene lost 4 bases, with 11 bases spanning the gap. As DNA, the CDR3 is TGTGCCAGCAGCCAACCCGACAGGCTTAATGAAAAACTGTTTTTT. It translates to CASSQPDRLNEKLFF.

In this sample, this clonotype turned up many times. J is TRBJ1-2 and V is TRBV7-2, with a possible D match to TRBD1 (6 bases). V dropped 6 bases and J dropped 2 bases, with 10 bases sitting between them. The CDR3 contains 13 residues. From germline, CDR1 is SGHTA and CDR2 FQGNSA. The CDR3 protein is CASRFTGNYGYTF. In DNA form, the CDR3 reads TGTGCCAGCAGATTTACAGGGAACTATGGCTACACCTTC.

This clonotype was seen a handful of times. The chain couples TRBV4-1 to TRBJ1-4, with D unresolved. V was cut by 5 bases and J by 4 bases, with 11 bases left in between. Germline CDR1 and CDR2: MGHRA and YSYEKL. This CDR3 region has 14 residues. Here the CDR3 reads CASSLVQINEKLFF. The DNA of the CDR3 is TGCGCCAGCAGCTTGGTACAGATTAATGAAAAACTGTTTTTT.

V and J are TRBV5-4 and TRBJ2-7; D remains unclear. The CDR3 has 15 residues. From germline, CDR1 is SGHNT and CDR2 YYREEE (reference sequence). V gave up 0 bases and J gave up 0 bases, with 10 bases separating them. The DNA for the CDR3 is TGTGCCAGCAGCTTGGGTGTGGAGAGCTCCTACGAGCAGTACTTC. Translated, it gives CASSLGVESSYEQYF. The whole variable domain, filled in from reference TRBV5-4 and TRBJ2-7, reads ETGVTQSPTHLIKTRGQQVTLRCSSQSGHNTVSWYQQALGQGPQFIFQYYREEENGRGNFPPRFSGLQFPNYSSELNVNALELDDSALYLCASSLGVESSYEQYFGPGTRLTVT.

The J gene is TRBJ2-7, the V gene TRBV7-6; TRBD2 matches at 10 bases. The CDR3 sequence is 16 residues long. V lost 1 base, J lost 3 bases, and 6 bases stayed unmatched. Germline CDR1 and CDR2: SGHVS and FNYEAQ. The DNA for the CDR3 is TGTGCCAGCAGCTTAGAGGTAGCGGGAGGCCTCTACGAGCAGTACTTC. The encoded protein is CASSLEVAGGLYEQYF.

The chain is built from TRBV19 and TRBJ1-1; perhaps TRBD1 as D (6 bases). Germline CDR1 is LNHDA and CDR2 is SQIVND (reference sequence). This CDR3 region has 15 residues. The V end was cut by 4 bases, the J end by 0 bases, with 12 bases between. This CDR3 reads CASSTGQIMNTEAFF. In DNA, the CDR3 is TGTGCCAGTAGTACCGGACAGATCATGAACACTGAAGCTTTCTTT.

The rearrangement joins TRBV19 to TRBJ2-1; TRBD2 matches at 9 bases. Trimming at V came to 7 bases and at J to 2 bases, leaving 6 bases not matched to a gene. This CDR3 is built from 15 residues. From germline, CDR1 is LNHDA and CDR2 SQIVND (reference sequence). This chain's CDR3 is CASIEASGTYNEQFF. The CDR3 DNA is TGTGCCAGTATTGAAGCTAGCGGGACCTACAATGAGCAGTTCTTC.

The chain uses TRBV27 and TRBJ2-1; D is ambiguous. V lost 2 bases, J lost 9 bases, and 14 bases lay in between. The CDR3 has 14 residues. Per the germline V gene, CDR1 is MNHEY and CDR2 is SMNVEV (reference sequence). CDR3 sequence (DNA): TGTGCCAGCAGTTTAGCTAGTTGGTTCGGTGAGCAGTTCTTC. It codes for CASSLASWFGEQFF.

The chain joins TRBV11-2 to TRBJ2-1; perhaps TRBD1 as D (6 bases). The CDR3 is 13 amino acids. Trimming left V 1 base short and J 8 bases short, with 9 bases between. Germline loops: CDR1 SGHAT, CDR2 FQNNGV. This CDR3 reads CASSLGTVHEQFF. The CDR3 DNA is TGTGCCAGCAGCTTAGGGACAGTCCATGAGCAGTTCTTC.

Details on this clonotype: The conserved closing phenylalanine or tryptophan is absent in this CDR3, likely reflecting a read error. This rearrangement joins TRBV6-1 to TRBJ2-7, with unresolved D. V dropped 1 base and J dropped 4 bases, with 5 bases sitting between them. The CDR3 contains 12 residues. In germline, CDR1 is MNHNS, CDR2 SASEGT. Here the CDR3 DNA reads TGTGCCAGCAGTGAAGATTGGTACGAGCAGTACTTA. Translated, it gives CASSEDWYEQYL.

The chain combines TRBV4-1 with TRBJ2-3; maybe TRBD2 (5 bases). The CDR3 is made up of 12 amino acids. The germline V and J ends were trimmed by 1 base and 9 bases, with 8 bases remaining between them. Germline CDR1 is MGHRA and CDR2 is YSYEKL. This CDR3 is CASSQGRATQYF. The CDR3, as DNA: TGCGCCAGCAGCCAAGGGCGGGCGACGCAGTATTTT.

For the CDR3, the DNA is TGCGCCAGCAGCCCCTGGGGGGCGGGGGGTCCCACAGATACGCAGTATTTT. Its translation: CASSPWGAGGPTDTQYF. The chain links TRBV4-1 to TRBJ2-3, with TRBD2 matching over 8 bases. The germline V gene has CDR1 MGHRA and CDR2 YSYEKL. The V gene end was trimmed by 4 bases and the J gene end by 2 bases; junction bases not matched to a gene: 11. The CDR3 extends over 17 amino acids.

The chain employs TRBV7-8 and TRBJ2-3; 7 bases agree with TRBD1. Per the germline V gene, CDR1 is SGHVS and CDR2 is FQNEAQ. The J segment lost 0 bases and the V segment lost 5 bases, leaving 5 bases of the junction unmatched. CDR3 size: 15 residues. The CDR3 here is CASSPRTGSTDTQYF. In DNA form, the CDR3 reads TGTGCCAGCAGCCCCAGGACAGGCAGCACAGATACGCAGTATTTT.